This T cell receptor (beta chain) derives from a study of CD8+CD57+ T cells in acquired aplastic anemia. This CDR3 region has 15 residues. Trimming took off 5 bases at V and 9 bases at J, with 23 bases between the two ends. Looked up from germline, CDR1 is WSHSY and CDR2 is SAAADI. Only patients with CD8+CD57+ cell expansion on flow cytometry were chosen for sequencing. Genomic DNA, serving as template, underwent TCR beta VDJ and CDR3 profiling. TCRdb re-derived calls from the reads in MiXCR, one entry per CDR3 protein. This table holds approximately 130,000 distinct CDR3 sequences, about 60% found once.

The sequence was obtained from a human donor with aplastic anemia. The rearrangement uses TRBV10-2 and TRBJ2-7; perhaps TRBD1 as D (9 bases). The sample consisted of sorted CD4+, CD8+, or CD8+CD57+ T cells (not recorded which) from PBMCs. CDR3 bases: TGCGCCAGCAGTTCGGGAGGGGACAGGGAGGCTTGGCAGTACTTC. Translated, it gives CASSSGGDREAWQYF.